The next 24 T cell receptor beta chains were all read from a single sample in a study of PD-L1 blockade in urothelial cancer. Only in-frame clones appear in the TCRdb table, and some are missing; sequencing was by immunoSEQ multiplex PCR. The sample holds under 95,000 clones, 84% seen once. This sample's time point: pretreatment peripheral blood. This specimen consisted of PBMCs, obtained around atezolizumab (anti-PD-L1) treatment. The source is a man in his sixties with urothelial cancer.

The genes are TRBV7-9 and TRBJ1-5, with D uncertain. CDR3 length equals 12 residues. Germline lookup yields CDR1 SEHNR and CDR2 FQNEAQ (reference sequence). Here the CDR3 DNA reads TGTGCAGGCAGCGAGGGCGATCAGCCCCAGCATTTT. Amino acids: CAGSEGDQPQHF.

This chain connects TRBV28 to TRBJ2-5, with D possibly matching TRBD1 (6 bases). Germline V CDR1 and CDR2: MDHEN, SYDVKM. The CDR3 sequence is 15 residues long. The V end lost 4 bases, the J end lost 1 base, and 13 bases lay between the germline ends. CDR3 sequence: CASSSWGQPQETQYF. DNA for the CDR3: TGTGCCAGCAGTTCATGGGGACAACCCCAAGAGACCCAGTACTTC.

This sequence joins TRBV5-4 and TRBJ1-5; the D gene is possibly TRBD1 (6 bases). From germline, CDR1 is SGHNT and CDR2 YYREEE (reference sequence). The V end was cut by 3 bases, the J end by 4 bases, with 17 bases between. The CDR3 is made up of 16 amino acids. The CDR3, as DNA: TGTGCCAGCAGCTCCGAAGGGGGGGCGAGGAATCAGCCCCAGCATTTT. Translation: CASSSEGGARNQPQHF.

The genes are TRBV27 and TRBJ2-2; TRBD1 might be the D (6 bases). CDR1 is MNHEY, CDR2 SMNVEV, per germline (reference sequence). The CDR3 runs to 15 residues. Trimming took off 1 base at V and 3 bases at J, with 9 bases between the two ends. CDR3 coding DNA: TGTGCCAGCAGTTTATACAGGGCGGACACCGGGGAGCTGTTTTTT. Translated, it gives CASSLYRADTGELFF.

This clone was counted a few times. The chain joins TRBV12-5 to TRBJ2-2; a possible D gene is TRBD1 (6 bases). V lost 8 bases and J 1 base, leaving 11 bases between the germline ends. This CDR3 comprises 14 residues. The germline V gene encodes CDR1 LGHNT and CDR2 FRNRAP. The CDR3, as DNA: TGTGCTAGTCTCCGGGACATGAACACCGGGGAGCTGTTTTTT. Encoded protein: CASLRDMNTGELFF.

CDR3 region: CATSRVRDRGMNEQFF. The CDR3 DNA is TGTGCCACCAGCAGAGTTAGGGACAGGGGGATGAATGAGCAGTTCTTC. V usage is TRBV15 and J usage is TRBJ2-1; 11 bases match TRBD1. Germline V gene data show CDR1 as LNHNV and CDR2 as YYDKDF (reference sequence). CDR3 length: 16 residues. With V trimmed by 1 base and J by 7 bases, 6 bases remained unmatched.

V is TRBV19 and J is TRBJ2-1; D is perhaps TRBD1 (5 bases). CDR3 length equals 13 residues. V lost 5 bases and J 4 bases, leaving 9 bases between the germline ends. Germline assignment: CDR1 LNHDA and CDR2 SQIVND (reference sequence). Here the CDR3 DNA reads TGTGCCAGTAGTGCGGACACTTACAATGAGCAGTTCTTC. Translated, it gives CASSADTYNEQFF.

V is TRBV4-3 and J is TRBJ2-6; D may be TRBD1 (6 bases). This CDR3 is built from 17 residues. The germline V gene has CDR1 LGHNA and CDR2 YSLEER. V lost 1 base and J 0 bases, leaving 10 bases between the germline ends. The chain's CDR3 is CASSQANRASGANVLTF. For the CDR3, the DNA is TGCGCCAGCAGCCAAGCAAACAGGGCCTCTGGGGCCAACGTCCTGACTTTC.

This chain uses TRBV5-4 with TRBJ1-1, with a weak D call TRBD1 (5 bases). Germline CDR1 and CDR2: SGHNT and YYREEE (reference sequence). The CDR3 length is 13 residues. V lost 5 bases to trimming and J lost 1 base, with 9 bases between them. Here the CDR3 DNA reads TGTGCCAGCAGGGGGGGGACGAACACTGAAGCTTTCTTT. Translation gives CASRGGTNTEAFF. Together with reference TRBV5-4 and TRBJ1-1, the CDR3 gives the full variable domain: ETGVTQSPTHLIKTRGQQVTLRCSSQSGHNTVSWYQQALGQGPQFIFQYYREEENGRGNFPPRFSGLQFPNYSSELNVNALELDDSALYLCASRGGTNTEAFFGQGTRLTVV.

The chain recombines TRBV5-1 with TRBJ2-1; D is undetermined. The CDR3 is made up of 13 amino acids. Trimming took 4 bases from V and 9 from J, leaving 14 bases between them. CDR1 SGHRS and CDR2 YFSETQ come from the germline V gene. CDR3 protein: CASSTRPWSEQFF. CDR3 DNA sequence: TGCGCCAGCAGCACGCGGCCCTGGAGTGAGCAGTTCTTC.

This sequence joins TRBV18 and TRBJ1-4; D possibly corresponds to TRBD1 (6 bases). The V gene lost 3 bases and the J gene lost 4 bases, with 9 bases spanning the gap. Germline CDR1 and CDR2: KGHSH and LQKENI. The CDR3 is 14 residues long. The CDR3 DNA reads TGTGCCAGCTCACCCCGACAGGTTAATGAAAAACTGTTTTTT. This gives the protein CASSPRQVNEKLFF.

V is TRBV5-1 and J is TRBJ1-1; D perhaps matches TRBD1 (6 bases). CDR1 SGHRS and CDR2 YFSETQ come from the germline V gene. V was cut by 3 bases and J by 2 bases, with 14 bases left in between. There are 15 residues in the CDR3. In DNA form, the CDR3 reads TGCGCCAGCAGCTCCCTGGGGGCGGAAAACACTGAAGCTTTCTTT. Its translation is CASSSLGAENTEAFF.

The chain carries TRBV7-9 and TRBJ1-5, with D perhaps matching TRBD1 (6 bases). Germline CDR1 and CDR2: SEHNR and FQNEAQ (reference sequence). The CDR3 runs 15 residues. V lost 1 base to trimming and J lost 7 bases, with 14 bases between them. CDR3 coding DNA: TGTGCCAGCAGCTTAGATGGGGGGGCCAGCCAGCCCCAGCATTTT. Translating it yields CASSLDGGASQPQHF.

The chain uses TRBV7-9 and TRBJ2-1; the match to TRBD2 covers 7 bases. Germline trimming cut 4 bases from V and 6 bases from J; bases unmatched to any gene: 6. Germline CDR1 and CDR2: SEHNR and FQNEAQ (reference sequence). There are 14 residues in the CDR3. CDR3 sequence reads: CASSSQGGLNEQFF. CDR3 coding DNA: TGTGCCAGCAGCTCGCAGGGAGGGCTCAATGAGCAGTTCTTC.

The chain combines TRBV5-4 with TRBJ1-6; 8 nucleotides line up with TRBD1. V dropped 4 bases and J dropped 7; count of bases not matched to a gene: 7. The germline gives CDR1 SGHNT, CDR2 YYREEE (reference sequence). The CDR3 totals 15 residues. The CDR3 loop reads CASSPGQGRNSPLHF. In DNA form, the CDR3 reads TGTGCCAGCAGCCCTGGACAGGGACGAAATTCACCCCTCCACTTT.

J is TRBJ2-3 and V is TRBV11-2; 12 nucleotides line up with TRBD2. Trimming removed 4 bases from V and 3 bases from J; junction bases left unmatched: 2. Germline CDR1 and CDR2: SGHAT and FQNNGV. This CDR3 spans 15 amino acids. CDR3 sequence: CASSSTSGGTDTQYF. In DNA form, the CDR3 reads TGTGCCAGCAGCTCAACTAGCGGGGGGACAGATACGCAGTATTTT.

The V call is TRBV25-1, the J call TRBJ1-4; the D gene is possibly TRBD1 (6 bases). Looked up from germline, CDR1 is MGHDK and CDR2 is SYGVNS. V was shortened by 7 bases and J by 0 bases, with 15 bases between the two germline ends. This CDR3 is 16 amino acids long. The CDR3 nucleotides read TGTGCCAGCAAAGGAACTGGGACACCAACTAATGAAAAACTGTTTTTT. Translated: CASKGTGTPTNEKLFF.

CDR3 DNA sequence: TGTGCCAGCAGCTTAGCAGCGGGAGGGGTCGAGCAGTACTTC. Its protein product is CASSLAAGGVEQYF. The rearrangement links TRBV11-2 to TRBJ2-7, with 10 bases fitting TRBD2. Germline V CDR1 and CDR2: SGHAT, FQNNGV. Losses at the gene ends were 1 base for V and 6 bases for J; bases not matched to a gene: 3. This CDR3 is 14 amino acids long.

Details on this clone: One junction end disagrees with the germline gene, perhaps due to a read error. J is TRBJ2-7 and V is TRBV6-5; 10 positions match TRBD2. Per the germline V gene, CDR1 is MNHEY and CDR2 is SVGAGI. The CDR3 has 12 residues. This CDR3 is CASSYPGTSVHF. For the CDR3, the DNA is TGTGCCAGCAGTTATCCCGGGACTAGCGTGCACTTC.

In this sample, this clone turned up once. This chain connects TRBV30 to TRBJ2-1; D gene ambiguous. Germline V lookup: CDR1 GTSNPN, CDR2 SVGIG (reference sequence). The CDR3 length is 11 residues. Trimming pared 7 bases from V and 3 bases from J, leaving 7 bases between. CDR3: CAYLDYNEQFF. The DNA of the CDR3 is TGTGCCTATCTAGACTACAATGAGCAGTTCTTC.

The V gene is TRBV7-3, the J gene TRBJ1-1; tentative D call: TRBD1 (5 bases). There are 14 residues in the CDR3. Germline V gene data show CDR1 as SGHTA and CDR2 as FQGTGA. V shed 6 bases and J shed 1 base, with 12 bases lying between them. CDR3 protein: CASRKGMSNTEAFF. DNA for the CDR3: TGTGCCAGCAGGAAGGGGATGTCGAACACTGAAGCTTTCTTT. The full variable domain, in which reference TRBV7-3 and TRBJ1-1 provide the parts outside the CDR3, is GAGVSQTPSNKVTEKGKYVELRCDPISGHTALYWYRQSLGQGPEFLIYFQGTGAADDSGLPNDRFFAVRPEGSVSTLKIQRTERGDSAVYLCASRKGMSNTEAFFGQGTRLTVV.

The gene calls are TRBV11-2 and TRBJ1-6; D possibly corresponds to TRBD1 (6 bases). From germline, CDR1 is SGHAT and CDR2 FQNNGV. The CDR3 has 15 residues. V shed 2 bases and J shed 10 bases, with 15 bases lying between them. Here the CDR3 reads CASSLRGRGNSPLHF. The CDR3 DNA reads TGTGCCAGCAGCTTAAGGGGCAGGGGCAACTCACCCCTCCACTTT.

This clone has a single count. The rearrangement links TRBV5-4 to TRBJ2-7, with TRBD2 as a possible D gene (5 bases). The CDR3 sequence is 13 residues long. Germline V CDR1 and CDR2: SGHNT, YYREEE (reference sequence). V lost 0 bases and J lost 3, with 7 bases in between. The CDR3 here is CASSLDGGYEQYF. The DNA of the CDR3 is TGTGCCAGCAGCTTGGACGGAGGCTACGAGCAGTACTTC.

This clone has more than one count but fewer than ten. The chain recombines TRBV19 with TRBJ1-2; 7 positions match TRBD1. Germline V gene lookup returns CDR1 LNHDA and CDR2 SQIVND (reference sequence). Trimming removed 4 bases from V and 8 bases from J; junction bases left unmatched: 4. This CDR3 spans 12 amino acids. The CDR3 region has the DNA TGTGCCAGTAGTAAGGACAGGTACGGCTACACCTTC. Translation: CASSKDRYGYTF.